This is a list of T cell receptor beta chains from one sample in a study of cytomegalovirus exposure and HLA in healthy donors. Some clones are missing from TCRdb's copy, which holds only in-frame ones; the method was immunoSEQ multiplex PCR. The sample carries about 120,000 clones, under 85% recorded once. Input material: PBMCs. The receptors originated from a human donor in good health. The CDR3 runs from the conserved cysteine through the conserved F or W. The order of the fields is clone size, D gene, J gene, V gene, CDR3 protein, CDR3 DNA. The D gene is left open where the match is weak. Size values are once, few and many counts, or a class for expanded clones, and some rows have none.

-	TRBD1	TRBJ1-1	TRBV18	CASSPTGETEAFF	TGTGCCAGCTCACCAACAGGGGAGACTGAAGCTTTCTTT
-	-	TRBJ2-7	TRBV7-9	CASSPGRDTSYHEQYF	TGTGCCAGCAGCCCCGGACGGGACACCAGCTACCACGAGCAGTACTTC
-	-	TRBJ2-3	TRBV10-2	CASSEQGSDTQYF	TGCGCCAGCAGTGAACAGGGATCAGATACGCAGTATTTT
-	TRBD1	TRBJ1-3	TRBV6-1	CASSERGQGENTIYF	TGTGCCAGCAGTGAACGCGGACAGGGTGAAAACACCATATATTTT
-	-	TRBJ2-3	TRBV5-1	CASSLAGQEGTQYF	TGCGCCAGCAGCTTGGCGGGTCAGGAGGGAACGCAGTATTTT
-	-	TRBJ1-5	TRBV2	CASSERGSSNQPQHF	TGTGCCAGCAGTGAGCGCGGATCGAGCAATCAGCCCCAGCATTTT
-	TRBD2	TRBJ2-3	TRBV5-4	CASSVLAGVAADTQYF	TGTGCCAGCAGCGTACTAGCGGGAGTCGCCGCAGATACGCAGTATTTT
-	TRBD2	TRBJ2-7	TRBV27	CASTTGRSSGSHEQYF	TGTGCCAGCACCACCGGCCGGTCTAGCGGGAGCCACGAGCAGTACTTC
few	-	TRBJ1-4	TRBV11-2	CASSSAFGGRKLFF	TGTGCCAGCAGCTCTGCCTTTGGGGGCCGAAAACTGTTTTTT
-	-	TRBJ1-4	TRBV6-1	CASSGGGSGEKLFF	TGTGCCAGCAGTGGAGGCGGAAGCGGGGAAAAACTGTTTTTT
-	TRBD1	TRBJ2-2	TRBV2	CASTGQLNTGELFF	TGTGCCAGCACGGGACAGCTGAACACCGGGGAGCTGTTTTTT
-	-	TRBJ2-1	TRBV7-6	CASSPTENEQFF	TGTGCCAGCAGCCCAACCGAGAATGAGCAGTTCTTC
few	TRBD2	TRBJ2-7	TRBV19	CASSIGPGLAGTYEQYF	TGTGCCAGTAGTATAGGCCCGGGACTAGCGGGAACCTACGAGCAGTACTTC
-	TRBD1	TRBJ2-7	TRBV4-1	CASSHPSAGQGYEQYF	TGCGCCAGCAGCCATCCCTCTGCTGGACAGGGGTACGAGCAGTACTTC
few	TRBD1	TRBJ2-3	TRBV19	CASSDRGRDTQYF	TGTGCCAGTAGCGACAGGGGCAGGGATACGCAGTATTTT
-	TRBD1	TRBJ1-2	TRBV4-1	CASSQVGTDIYGYTF	TGCGCCAGCAGCCAAGTCGGGACAGACATCTATGGCTACACCTTC
-	-	TRBJ1-3	TRBV2	CASSVEQHSGNTIYF	TGTGCCAGCAGTGTTGAACAACACTCTGGAAACACCATATATTTT
few	-	TRBJ2-2	TRBV9	CASSVGRGPLNTGELFF	TGTGCCAGCAGCGTAGGCCGAGGGCCACTGAACACCGGGGAGCTGTTTTTT
-	-	TRBJ2-3	TRBV2	CASSADRTDTQYF	TGTGCCAGCAGCGCAGACAGAACAGATACGCAGTATTTT
-	TRBD1	TRBJ2-7	TRBV28	CASSFPGQGYNEQYF	TGTGCCAGCAGTTTTCCGGGACAGGGGTACAACGAGCAGTACTTC
-	TRBD1	TRBJ1-1	TRBV7-9	CSSSLRGGAGMNTEAFF	TGTTCCAGCAGCTTGCGAGGGGGCGCGGGGATGAACACTGAAGCTTTCTTT
few	TRBD2	TRBJ2-1	TRBV19	CASTSPGAGGNNEQFF	TGTGCCAGTACCTCCCCGGGAGCGGGAGGGAACAATGAGCAGTTCTTC
-	TRBD2	TRBJ2-5	TRBV27	CASSLSSASGRGVKTQYF	TGTGCCAGCAGTTTATCGTCGGCTAGCGGGAGGGGGGTAAAGACCCAGTACTTC
few	TRBD1	TRBJ1-2	TRBV5-6	CASSSGGGGYTF	TGTGCCAGCAGCTCAGGGGGAGGTGGCTACACCTTC
once	-	TRBJ2-1	TRBV20-1	CSARGRDEQFF	TGCAGTGCTAGAGGGAGAGATGAGCAGTTCTTC
-	-	TRBJ1-1	TRBV7-6	CASSLDAIQEVFF	TGTGCCAGCAGCTTAGACGCGATCCAGGAGGTTTTCTTT
-	-	TRBJ1-5	TRBV6-6	CASSYSEDQPQHF	TGTGCCAGCAGTTACTCGGAGGATCAGCCCCAGCATTTT
once	TRBD1	TRBJ2-7	TRBV19	CASRQAGTVSYEQYF	TGTGCCAGTAGACAAGCCGGGACAGTCTCCTACGAGCAGTACTTC
-	-	TRBJ2-3	TRBV28	CAGSERDTQYF	TGTGCCGGCTCCGAAAGAGATACGCAGTATTTT
-	-	TRBJ2-7	TRBV21-1	CASSTDGDSYEQYF	TGTGCCAGCAGCACCGACGGAGACTCCTACGAGCAGTACTTC
few	-	TRBJ1-4	TRBV6-1	CASSEVRGSNEKLFF	TGTGCCAGCAGTGAAGTTAGGGGATCTAATGAAAAACTGTTTTTT
-	-	TRBJ2-7	TRBV4-1	CASSQVRDGGVEQYF	TGCGCCAGCAGCCAAGTACGGGACGGCGGGGTCGAGCAGTACTTC
-	TRBD1	TRBJ2-3	TRBV11-2	CASGLGTGDTDTQYF	TGTGCCAGCGGACTAGGGACAGGGGACACAGATACGCAGTATTTT
-	TRBD1	TRBJ2-1	TRBV7-8	CASSLWTGRYNEQFF	TGTGCCAGCAGCTTATGGACAGGCAGGTACAATGAGCAGTTCTTC
once	TRBD2	TRBJ2-3	TRBV6-5	CASRIASGSTDTQYF	TGTGCCAGCAGGATCGCTAGCGGTAGCACAGATACGCAGTATTTT
-	-	TRBJ2-2	TRBV7-3	CASTNPPGELFF	TGTGCCAGCACCAATCCCCCCGGGGAGCTGTTTTTT
-	-	TRBJ1-5	TRBV2	CASSERTFGHRQPQHF	TGTGCCAGCAGTGAACGCACATTCGGTCACAGACAGCCCCAGCATTTT
-	-	TRBJ1-2	TRBV19	CASTLAGKIAGYTF	TGTGCCAGTACCCTGGCGGGTAAGATAGCTGGCTACACCTTC
-	TRBD1	TRBJ2-2	TRBV14	CASSLRTGNTGELFF	TGTGCCAGCAGCCTACGGACAGGGAACACCGGGGAGCTGTTTTTT
-	-	TRBJ2-7	TRBV6-6	CASSYTWTDPSYEQYF	TGTGCCAGCAGTTACACTTGGACAGACCCTTCTTACGAGCAGTACTTC
few	TRBD2	TRBJ2-6	TRBV5-1	CASSLGGGSARSGANGLTF	TGCGCCAGCAGCCTCGGGGGGGGCTCAGCACGCTCTGGGGCCAACGGCCTGACTTTC
-	TRBD2	TRBJ2-7	TRBV6-5	CASSYSSGRAPYEQYF	TGTGCCAGCAGTTACTCGAGCGGGAGGGCCCCCTACGAGCAGTACTTC
few	-	TRBJ2-2	TRBV7-2	CASSLGSLNTGELFF	TGTGCCAGCAGCTTGGGGAGCCTGAACACCGGGGAGCTGTTTTTT
-	-	TRBJ1-5	TRBV7-9	CASSLAGGRQHF	TGTGCCAGCAGCTTAGCTGGGGGCCGCCAGCATTTT
few	-	TRBJ2-2	TRBV19	CASMVGVGGELFF	TGTGCCAGTATGGTGGGAGTGGGCGGGGAGCTGTTTTTT
few	-	TRBJ2-1	TRBV11-3	CASSLDVWWQGGSYNEQFF	TGTGCCAGCAGCTTAGATGTTTGGTGGCAGGGGGGCTCCTACAATGAGCAGTTCTTC